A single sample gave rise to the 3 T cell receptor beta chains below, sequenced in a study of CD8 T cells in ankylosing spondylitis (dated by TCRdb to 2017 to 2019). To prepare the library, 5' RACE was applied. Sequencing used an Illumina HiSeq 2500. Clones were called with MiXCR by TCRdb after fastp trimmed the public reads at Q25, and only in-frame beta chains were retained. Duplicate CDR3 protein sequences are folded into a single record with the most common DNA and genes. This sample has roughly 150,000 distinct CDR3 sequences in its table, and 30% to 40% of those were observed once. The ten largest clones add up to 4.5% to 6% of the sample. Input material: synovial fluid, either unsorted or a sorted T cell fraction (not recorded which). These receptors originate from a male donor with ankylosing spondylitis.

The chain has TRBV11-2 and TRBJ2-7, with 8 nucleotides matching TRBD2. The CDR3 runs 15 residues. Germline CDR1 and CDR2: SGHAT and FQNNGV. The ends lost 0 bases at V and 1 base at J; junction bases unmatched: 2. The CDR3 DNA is TGTGCCAGCAGCTTAGAGAGCGGGAGATCCTACGAGCAGTACTTC. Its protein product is CASSLESGRSYEQYF.

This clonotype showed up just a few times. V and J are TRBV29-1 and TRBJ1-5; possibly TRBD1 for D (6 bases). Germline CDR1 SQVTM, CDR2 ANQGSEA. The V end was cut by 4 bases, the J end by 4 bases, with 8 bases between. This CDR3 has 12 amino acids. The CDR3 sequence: CSVGTGNQPQHF. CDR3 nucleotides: TGCAGCGTTGGAACAGGGAATCAGCCCCAGCATTTT.

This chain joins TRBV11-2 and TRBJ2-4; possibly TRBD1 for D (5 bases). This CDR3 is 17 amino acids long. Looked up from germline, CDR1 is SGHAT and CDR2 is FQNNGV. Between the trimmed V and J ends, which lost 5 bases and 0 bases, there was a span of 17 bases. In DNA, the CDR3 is TGTGCCAGCAGCCCCCTTACAGGTCCTCTAGCCAAAAACATTCAGTACTTC. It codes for CASSPLTGPLAKNIQYF.